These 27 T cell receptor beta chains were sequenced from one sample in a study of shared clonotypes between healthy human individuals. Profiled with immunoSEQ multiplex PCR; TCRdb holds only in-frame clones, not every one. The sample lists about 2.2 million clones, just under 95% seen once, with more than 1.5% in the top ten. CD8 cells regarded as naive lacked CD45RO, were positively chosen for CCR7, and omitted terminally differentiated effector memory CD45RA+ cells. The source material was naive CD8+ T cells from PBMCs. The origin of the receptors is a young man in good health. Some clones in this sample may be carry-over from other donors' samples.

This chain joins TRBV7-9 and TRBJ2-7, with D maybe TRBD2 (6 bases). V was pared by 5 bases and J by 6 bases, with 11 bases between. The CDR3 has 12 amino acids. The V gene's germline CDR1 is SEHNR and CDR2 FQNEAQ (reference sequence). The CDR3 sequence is CASSPGSTEQYF. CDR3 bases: TGTGCCAGCAGCCCCGGGAGTACCGAGCAGTACTTC.

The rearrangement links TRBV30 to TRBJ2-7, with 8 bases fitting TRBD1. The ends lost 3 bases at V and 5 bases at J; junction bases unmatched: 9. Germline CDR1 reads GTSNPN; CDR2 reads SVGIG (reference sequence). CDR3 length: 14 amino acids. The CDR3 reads CAWSSGQGADEQYF. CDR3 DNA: TGTGCCTGGAGCAGCGGACAGGGTGCCGACGAGCAGTACTTC. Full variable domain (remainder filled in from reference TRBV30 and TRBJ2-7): SQTIHQWPATLVQPVGSPLSLECTVEGTSNPNLYWYRQAAGRGLQLLFYSVGIGQISSEVPQNLSASRPQDRQFILSSKKLLLSDSGFYLCAWSSGQGADEQYFGPGTRLTVT.

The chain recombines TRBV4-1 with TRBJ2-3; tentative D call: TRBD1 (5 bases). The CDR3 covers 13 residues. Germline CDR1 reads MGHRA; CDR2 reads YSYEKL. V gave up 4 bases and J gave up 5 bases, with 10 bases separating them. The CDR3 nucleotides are TGCGCCAGCAGCCTCATGGGGCTAGATACGCAGTATTTT. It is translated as CASSLMGLDTQYF.

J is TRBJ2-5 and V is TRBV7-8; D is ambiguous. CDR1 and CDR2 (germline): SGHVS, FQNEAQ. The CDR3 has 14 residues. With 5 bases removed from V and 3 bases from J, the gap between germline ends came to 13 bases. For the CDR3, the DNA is TGTGCCAGCAGCCTCGGTTTAACTGAAGAGACCCAGTACTTC. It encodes CASSLGLTEETQYF.

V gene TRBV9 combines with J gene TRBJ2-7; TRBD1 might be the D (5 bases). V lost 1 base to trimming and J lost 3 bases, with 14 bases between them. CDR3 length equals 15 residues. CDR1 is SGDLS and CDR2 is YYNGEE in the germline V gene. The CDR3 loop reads CASSVQGSHLYEQYF. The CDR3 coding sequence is TGTGCCAGCAGCGTACAGGGTTCTCACCTCTACGAGCAGTACTTC.

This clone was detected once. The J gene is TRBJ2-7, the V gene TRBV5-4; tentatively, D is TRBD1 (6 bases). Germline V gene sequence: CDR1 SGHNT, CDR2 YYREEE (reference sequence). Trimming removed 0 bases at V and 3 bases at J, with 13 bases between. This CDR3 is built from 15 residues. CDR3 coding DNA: TGTGCCAGCAGCTTGGACAGGGTGGAGTTCTACGAGCAGTACTTC. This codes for CASSLDRVEFYEQYF.

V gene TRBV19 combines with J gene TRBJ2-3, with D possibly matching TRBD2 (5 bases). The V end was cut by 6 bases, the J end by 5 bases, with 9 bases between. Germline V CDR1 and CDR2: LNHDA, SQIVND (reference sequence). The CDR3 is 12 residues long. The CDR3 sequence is CASREGLDTQYF. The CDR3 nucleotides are TGTGCCAGTAGAGAGGGCCTAGATACGCAGTATTTT.

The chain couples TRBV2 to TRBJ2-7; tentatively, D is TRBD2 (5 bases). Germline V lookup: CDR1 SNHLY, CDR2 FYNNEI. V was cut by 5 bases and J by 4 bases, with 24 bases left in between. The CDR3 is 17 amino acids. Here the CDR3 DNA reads TGTGCCAGCAGTATGAACCCTTTGGCAGCGGAGGATTACGAGCAGTACTTC. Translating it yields CASSMNPLAAEDYEQYF.

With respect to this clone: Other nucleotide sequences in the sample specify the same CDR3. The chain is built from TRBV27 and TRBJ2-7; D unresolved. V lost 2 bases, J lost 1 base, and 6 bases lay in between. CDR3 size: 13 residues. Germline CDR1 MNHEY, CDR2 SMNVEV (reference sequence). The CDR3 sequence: CASSLRASYEQYF. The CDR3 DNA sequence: TGTGCCAGCAGTTTAAGGGCATCCTACGAGCAGTACTTC.

The chain's CDR3 is CASSPRMEVGNYEQYF. Here the CDR3 DNA reads TGTGCCAGCTCACCGCGAATGGAAGTTGGAAACTACGAGCAGTACTTC. The rearrangement uses TRBV18 and TRBJ2-7; D is uncertain. The CDR3 runs 16 residues. Trimming left V 3 bases short and J 3 bases short, with 18 bases between. Per the germline V gene, CDR1 is KGHSH and CDR2 is LQKENI.

CDR3 protein: CSVESLVGEKLFF. The CDR3 nucleotides read TGCAGCGTTGAATCTTTGGTAGGGGAAAAACTGTTTTTT. This chain links TRBV29-1 with TRBJ1-4; D gene ambiguous. Trimming left V 2 bases short and J 8 bases short, with 12 bases between. Germline assignment: CDR1 SQVTM and CDR2 ANQGSEA. The CDR3 covers 13 residues.

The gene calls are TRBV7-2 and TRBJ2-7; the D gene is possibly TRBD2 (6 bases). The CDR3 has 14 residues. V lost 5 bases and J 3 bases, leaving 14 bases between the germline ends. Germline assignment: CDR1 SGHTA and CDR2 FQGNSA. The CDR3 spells CASSQAGHIYEQYF. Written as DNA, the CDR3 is TGTGCCAGCAGCCAAGCGGGCCACATCTACGAGCAGTACTTC.

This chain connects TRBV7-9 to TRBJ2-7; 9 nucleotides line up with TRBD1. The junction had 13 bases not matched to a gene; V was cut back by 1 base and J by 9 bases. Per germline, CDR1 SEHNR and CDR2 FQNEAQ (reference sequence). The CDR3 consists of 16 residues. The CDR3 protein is CASSLGAGTGILGQYF. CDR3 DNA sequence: TGTGCCAGCAGCTTAGGAGCCGGGACAGGGATTTTAGGGCAGTACTTC.

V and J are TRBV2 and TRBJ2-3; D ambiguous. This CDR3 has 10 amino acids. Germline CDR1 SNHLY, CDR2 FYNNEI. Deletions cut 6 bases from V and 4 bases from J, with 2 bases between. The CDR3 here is CASRPDTQYF. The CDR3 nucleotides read TGTGCCAGCAGGCCAGATACGCAGTATTTT. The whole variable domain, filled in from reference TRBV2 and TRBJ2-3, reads EPEVTQTPSHQVTQMGQEVILRCVPISNHLYFYWYRQILGQKVEFLVSFYNNEISEKSEIFDDQFSVERPDGSNFTLKIRSTKLEDSAMYFCASRPDTQYFGPGTRLTVL.

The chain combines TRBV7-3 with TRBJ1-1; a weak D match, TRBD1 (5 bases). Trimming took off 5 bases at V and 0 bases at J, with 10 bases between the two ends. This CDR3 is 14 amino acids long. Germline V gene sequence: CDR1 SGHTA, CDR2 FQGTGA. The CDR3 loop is CASSGGGMNTEAFF. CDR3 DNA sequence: TGTGCCAGCAGCGGGGGAGGAATGAACACTGAAGCTTTCTTT.

The CDR3 DNA follows: TGTGCCAGCAGTTTACGTAGTCAGGAGGGACACTACGAGCAGTACTTC. Amino acid sequence: CASSLRSQEGHYEQYF. V usage is TRBV27 and J usage is TRBJ2-7; D is tentatively TRBD1 or TRBD2 (6 bases each). Germline-derived CDR1 and CDR2 are MNHEY and SMNVEV (reference sequence). This CDR3 region has 16 residues. Trimming left V 2 bases short and J 3 bases short, with 17 bases between.

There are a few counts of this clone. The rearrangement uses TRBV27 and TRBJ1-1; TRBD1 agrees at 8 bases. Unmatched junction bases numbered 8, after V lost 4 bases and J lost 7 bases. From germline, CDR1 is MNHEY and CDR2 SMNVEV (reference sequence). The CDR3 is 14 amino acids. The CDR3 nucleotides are TGTGCCAGCAGTTCGTGGACAGGGAAGGATGAAGCTTTCTTT. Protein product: CASSSWTGKDEAFF.

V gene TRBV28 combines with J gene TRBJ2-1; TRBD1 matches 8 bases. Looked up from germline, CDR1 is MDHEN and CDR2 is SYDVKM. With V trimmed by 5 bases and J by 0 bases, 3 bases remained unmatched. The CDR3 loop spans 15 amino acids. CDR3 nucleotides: TGTGCCAGCAGTCGACAGGGGTCCTCCTACAATGAGCAGTTCTTC. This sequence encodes CASSRQGSSYNEQFF.

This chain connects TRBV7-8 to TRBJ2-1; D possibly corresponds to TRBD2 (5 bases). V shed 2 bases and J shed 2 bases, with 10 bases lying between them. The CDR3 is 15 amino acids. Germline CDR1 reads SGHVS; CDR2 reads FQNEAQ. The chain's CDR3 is CASSLFEGPYNEQFF. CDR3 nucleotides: TGTGCCAGCAGCTTATTTGAGGGCCCCTACAATGAGCAGTTCTTC.

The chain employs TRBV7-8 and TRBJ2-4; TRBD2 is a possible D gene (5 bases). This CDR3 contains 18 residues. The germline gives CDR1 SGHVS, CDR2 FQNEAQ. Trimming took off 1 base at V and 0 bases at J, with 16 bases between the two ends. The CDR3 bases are TGTGCCAGCAGCTTAGTTGTTCGGGAAGATCTAGCCAAAAACATTCAGTACTTC. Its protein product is CASSLVVREDLAKNIQYF.

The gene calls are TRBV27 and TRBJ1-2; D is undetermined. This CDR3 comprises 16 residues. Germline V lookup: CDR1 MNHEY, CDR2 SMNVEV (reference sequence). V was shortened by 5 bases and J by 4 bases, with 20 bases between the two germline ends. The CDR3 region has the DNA TGTGCCAGCAGTCGGGTCCAAAGGGAAGTTTCCTATGGCTACACCTTC. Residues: CASSRVQREVSYGYTF.

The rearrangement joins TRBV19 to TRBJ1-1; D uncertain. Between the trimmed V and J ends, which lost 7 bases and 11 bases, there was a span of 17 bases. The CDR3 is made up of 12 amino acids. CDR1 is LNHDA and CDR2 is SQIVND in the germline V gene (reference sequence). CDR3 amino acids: CASIIGGDMAFF. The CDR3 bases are TGTGCCAGTATCATCGGTGGCGACATGGCTTTCTTT. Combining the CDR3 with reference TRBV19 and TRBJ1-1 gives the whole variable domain DGGITQSPKYLFRKEGQNVTLSCEQNLNHDAMYWYRQDPGQGLRLIYYSQIVNDFQKGDIAEGYSVSREKKESFPLTVTSAQKNPTAFYLCASIIGGDMAFFGQGTRLTVV.

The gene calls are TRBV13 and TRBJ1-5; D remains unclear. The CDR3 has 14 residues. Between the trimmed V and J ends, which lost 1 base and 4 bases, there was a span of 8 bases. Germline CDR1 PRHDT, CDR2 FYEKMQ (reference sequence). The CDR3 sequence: CASSLAGGNQPQHF. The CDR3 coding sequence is TGTGCCAGCAGCTTAGCTGGAGGGAATCAGCCCCAGCATTTT. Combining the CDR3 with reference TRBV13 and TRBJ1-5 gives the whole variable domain AAGVIQSPRHLIKEKRETATLKCYPIPRHDTVYWYQQGPGQDPQFLISFYEKMQSDKGSIPDRFSAQQFSDYHSELNMSSLELGDSALYFCASSLAGGNQPQHFGDGTRLSIL.

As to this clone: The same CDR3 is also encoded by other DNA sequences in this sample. Written as DNA, the CDR3 is TGCGCCAGCAGCCAAGTAGGATCCTACGAGCAGTACTTC. Its protein is CASSQVGSYEQYF. The J gene is TRBJ2-7, the V gene TRBV4-1; D remains unclear. The ends were cut back, 1 base at V and 1 base at J, with 5 bases in the middle. The CDR3 runs to 13 residues. The germline gives CDR1 MGHRA, CDR2 YSYEKL.

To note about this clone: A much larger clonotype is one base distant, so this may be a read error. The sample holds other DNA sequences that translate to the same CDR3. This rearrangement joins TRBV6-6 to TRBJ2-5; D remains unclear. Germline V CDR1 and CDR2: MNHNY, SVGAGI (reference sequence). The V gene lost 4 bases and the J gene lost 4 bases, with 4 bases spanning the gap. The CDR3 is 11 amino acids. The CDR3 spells CASSLRETQYF. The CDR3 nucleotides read TGTGCCAGCAGTTTGAGAGAGACCCAGTACTTC.

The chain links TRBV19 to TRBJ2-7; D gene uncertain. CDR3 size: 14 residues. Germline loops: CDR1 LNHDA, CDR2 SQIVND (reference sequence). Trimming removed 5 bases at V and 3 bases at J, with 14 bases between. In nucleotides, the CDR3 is TGTGCCAGTAGTTGGCTGGGATCCAACTACGAGCAGTACTTC. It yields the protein CASSWLGSNYEQYF.

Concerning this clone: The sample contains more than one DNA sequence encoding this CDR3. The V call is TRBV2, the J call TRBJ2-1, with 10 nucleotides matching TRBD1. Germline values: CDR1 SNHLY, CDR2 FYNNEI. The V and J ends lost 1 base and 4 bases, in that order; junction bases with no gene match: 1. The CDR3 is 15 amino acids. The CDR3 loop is CASSEGTGGYNEQFF. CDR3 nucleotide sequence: TGTGCCAGCAGTGAAGGGACAGGGGGGTACAATGAGCAGTTCTTC.